This T cell receptor beta chain was obtained from a study of PD-1 blockade in classical Hodgkin lymphoma. General observations from the study: Complete responders' diversity at baseline resembled that of newly diagnosed patients.

Comments on this clone: Its antigen is unknown.

Data came from immunoSEQ multiplex PCR; TCRdb stores just in-frame clones and leaves some out. This sample has 20,000 to 25,000 clones; 80% occur once, and the top ten carry around a sixth. Every patient had relapsed following autologous stem cell transplantation, and cohorts differed in brentuximab vedotin exposure. The specimen was peripheral blood mononuclear cells (PBMCs), collected before the second cycle of nivolumab. This receptor was identified in a human donor with classical Hodgkin lymphoma.

In DNA, the CDR3 is TGTGCCTGGAGTCCGTCGGAGGTTAGCACCTTC. This codes for CAWSPSEVSTF. V usage is TRBV30 and J usage is TRBJ1-2; D remains ambiguous. The CDR3 runs to 11 residues. Germline loops: CDR1 GTSNPN, CDR2 SVGIG (reference sequence). V was clipped by 2 bases and J by 13 bases, with 14 bases between them.